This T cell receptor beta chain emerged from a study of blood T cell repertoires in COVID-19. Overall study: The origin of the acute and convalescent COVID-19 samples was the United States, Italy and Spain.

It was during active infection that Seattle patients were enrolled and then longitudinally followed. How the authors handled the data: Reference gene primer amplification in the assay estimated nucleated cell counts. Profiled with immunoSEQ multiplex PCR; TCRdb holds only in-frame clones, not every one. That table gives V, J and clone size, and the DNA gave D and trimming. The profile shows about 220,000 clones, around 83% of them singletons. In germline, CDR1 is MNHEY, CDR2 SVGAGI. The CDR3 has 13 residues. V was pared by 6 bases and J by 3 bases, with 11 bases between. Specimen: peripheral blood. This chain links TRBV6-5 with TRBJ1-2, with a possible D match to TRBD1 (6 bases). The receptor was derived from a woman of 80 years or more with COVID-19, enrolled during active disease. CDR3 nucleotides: TGTGCCAGCAGCTTTGGACAGCACTATGGCTACACCTTC. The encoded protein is CASSFGQHYGYTF.